Shown below are 29 T cell receptor beta chains from a single sample sequenced in a study of beta chain features in type 1 diabetes. Of the isolated RNA, all was reverse transcribed, and so the sequenced material was expressed TCRB transcripts. Clones were sequenced by immunoSEQ multiplex PCR, and TCRdb holds only the in-frame ones, with some missing. The data hold 810,000 or so clones, with 17% observed a single time. The sample consisted of naive CD4+ T cells from blood. Receptors were obtained from a young woman in good health.

In its sample, this clone was seen a few times. The genes are TRBV19 and TRBJ2-2; maybe TRBD1 (6 bases). This CDR3 comprises 14 residues. Between the trimmed V and J ends, which lost 7 bases and 4 bases, there was a span of 13 bases. CDR1 LNHDA and CDR2 SQIVND come from the germline V gene (reference sequence). The CDR3 is CASTNRVFTGELFF. The CDR3, as DNA: TGTGCCAGTACGAACAGGGTGTTCACCGGGGAGCTGTTTTTT.

This clone was picked up a small number of times. CDR3 coding DNA: TGTGCCAGCAGCTCCGACAGGGAGAGAAACTACGAGCAGTACTTC. Its protein product is CASSSDRERNYEQYF. V and J are TRBV5-4 and TRBJ2-7, with 7 nucleotides matching TRBD1. The ends lost 3 bases at V and 3 bases at J; junction bases unmatched: 9. CDR3 length equals 15 residues. Germline V gene data show CDR1 as SGHNT and CDR2 as YYREEE (reference sequence).

This clone was picked up a small number of times. V and J are TRBV4-1 and TRBJ1-4; D uncertain. CDR1 MGHRA and CDR2 YSYEKL come from the germline V gene. V lost 0 bases to trimming and J lost 13 bases, with 21 bases between them. The CDR3 is 16 residues long. The CDR3 loop reads CASSQDLRVANEVLFF. The CDR3 DNA is TGCGCCAGCAGCCAAGATCTGCGAGTTGCGAATGAAGTACTGTTTTTT.

V and J are TRBV7-2 and TRBJ2-3; D is unresolved. CDR1 and CDR2 (germline): SGHTA, FQGNSA. The CDR3 is 13 residues long. Trimming pared 1 base from V and 0 bases from J, leaving 2 bases between. The CDR3 DNA reads TGTGCCAGCAGCTTAGTAAGCACAGATACGCAGTATTTT. It translates to CASSLVSTDTQYF.

In its sample, this clone was seen a few times. The CDR3 reads CASSLRESTNEKLFF. CDR3 in DNA: TGTGCCAGCAGCTTACGGGAGTCAACTAATGAAAAACTGTTTTTT. The chain has TRBV7-9 and TRBJ1-4; D is uncertain. Germline-derived CDR1 and CDR2 are SEHNR and FQNEAQ (reference sequence). This CDR3 has 15 amino acids. Between the trimmed V and J ends, which lost 2 bases and 0 bases, there was a span of 7 bases.

This chain connects TRBV7-2 to TRBJ2-5, with 7 bases that match TRBD1. This CDR3 has 15 residues. With 5 bases clipped from V and 7 bases from J, the junction kept 13 bases outside the gene matches. Germline V gene sequence: CDR1 SGHTA, CDR2 FQGNSA. The CDR3 sequence is CASSPGTEQTGTQYF. For the CDR3, the DNA is TGTGCCAGCAGCCCTGGGACAGAGCAAACAGGGACCCAGTACTTC.

This clone was counted between two and nine times. V gene TRBV28 combines with J gene TRBJ1-2, with 7 bases lining up with TRBD1. The length of the CDR3 is 13 residues. Germline V CDR1 and CDR2: MDHEN, SYDVKM. V shed 2 bases, J shed 7 bases, and the junction held 4 bases outside the gene matches. CDR3 protein: CASSLDRAVGYTF. DNA for the CDR3: TGTGCCAGCAGTTTAGACAGGGCAGTTGGCTACACCTTC.

The rearrangement links TRBV27 to TRBJ2-7; perhaps TRBD1 as D (7 bases). This CDR3 is 14 amino acids long. V shed 8 bases and J shed 10 bases, with 24 bases lying between them. Germline V gives CDR1 MNHEY, CDR2 SMNVEV (reference sequence). As DNA, the CDR3 is TGTGCCAGCGCACGACAGGGCGGAGCGGGCGAACAGTACTTC. It encodes CASARQGGAGEQYF.

The chain recombines TRBV18 with TRBJ1-5, with D possibly being TRBD1 (6 bases). V was trimmed by 1 base and J by 6 bases, leaving 13 bases between them. This CDR3 has 15 residues. From germline, CDR1 is KGHSH and CDR2 LQKENI. The CDR3 DNA is TGTGCCAGCTCACCACGGGGGGGCCGGAGTCAGCCCCAGCATTTT. Its translation: CASSPRGGRSQPQHF.

This rearrangement joins TRBV19 to TRBJ2-5, with D tentatively TRBD1 (5 bases). Germline V gives CDR1 LNHDA, CDR2 SQIVND (reference sequence). The V gene lost 1 base and the J gene lost 9 bases, with 12 bases spanning the gap. This CDR3 comprises 13 residues. The CDR3 protein is CASSIGVQAAQYF. The CDR3 DNA reads TGTGCCAGTAGTATAGGAGTACAGGCCGCCCAGTACTTC.

This clone was seen a handful of times. Written as DNA, the CDR3 is TGTGCCAGCAGCAAAGGGGGATCCCTTGGGTACGAGCAGTACTTC. Translation gives CASSKGGSLGYEQYF. V is TRBV21-1 and J is TRBJ2-7. TRBV21-1 is a pseudogene segment. The CDR3 runs to 15 residues.

V gene TRBV4-2 combines with J gene TRBJ2-7, with 10 bases matching TRBD2. Trimming at V came to 2 bases and at J to 2 bases, leaving 6 bases not matched to a gene. CDR1 is LGHNA and CDR2 is YNFKEQ in the germline V gene. The CDR3 is made up of 16 amino acids. The CDR3 nucleotides are TGTGCCAGCAGCCAAAGCCTAGCGGGAGATACCTACGAGCAGTACTTC. Encoded protein: CASSQSLAGDTYEQYF.

The chain couples TRBV25-1 to TRBJ1-2; tentatively, D is TRBD1 (6 bases). Per germline, CDR1 MGHDK and CDR2 SYGVNS. The CDR3 has 14 residues. V lost 4 bases and J 4 bases, leaving 13 bases between the germline ends. CDR3 DNA: TGTGCCAGCAGTGCTTTACAGGGTTCCTATGGCTACACCTTC. It is translated as CASSALQGSYGYTF.

This clone showed up just a few times. The chain couples TRBV15 to TRBJ1-2; D gene unclear. The CDR3 totals 12 residues. Germline CDR1 is LNHNV and CDR2 is YYDKDF (reference sequence). The V end was cut by 0 bases, the J end by 8 bases, with 7 bases between. In DNA form, the CDR3 reads TGTGCCACCAGCAGAGACCGGCTGGGCTACACCTTC. Translated: CATSRDRLGYTF.

The chain is built from TRBV5-6 and TRBJ2-3, with TRBD1 matching 7 bases. CDR1 is SGHDT, CDR2 YYEEEE, per germline. CDR3 length: 16 amino acids. V lost 0 bases, J lost 1 base, and 5 bases stayed unmatched. The CDR3 coding sequence is TGTGCCAGCAGCTTGGGAGGGGGCGCGGGCACAGATACGCAGTATTTT. Translated, it gives CASSLGGGAGTDTQYF.

This clone has only a few counts. The chain recombines TRBV9 with TRBJ2-7; 8 bases fit TRBD2. The CDR3 totals 16 residues. The ends lost 0 bases at V and 3 bases at J; junction bases unmatched: 8. Germline lookup yields CDR1 SGDLS and CDR2 YYNGEE. The CDR3 reads CASSVAPLAGGYEQYF. The DNA for the CDR3 is TGTGCCAGCAGCGTAGCCCCACTGGCGGGAGGCTACGAGCAGTACTTC.

The CDR3 coding sequence is TGTGCCAGTAGTATAGACGGGGCCGAGCAGTACTTC. Residues: CASSIDGAEQYF. The chain has TRBV19 and TRBJ2-7; D tentatively reads TRBD1 or TRBD2 (5 bases each). V was clipped by 0 bases and J by 6 bases, with 6 bases between them. CDR1 LNHDA and CDR2 SQIVND come from the germline V gene (reference sequence). CDR3 length: 12 residues.

This chain joins TRBV5-1 and TRBJ2-1, with a possible D match to TRBD2 (5 bases). In germline, CDR1 is SGHRS, CDR2 YFSETQ. Trimming cost V 4 bases and J 8 bases, with 10 bases left between them. The CDR3 has 12 residues. Written as DNA, the CDR3 is TGCGCCAGCAGCCCGACTATTTATGAGCAGTTCTTC. Translation gives CASSPTIYEQFF.

The chain employs TRBV18 and TRBJ2-7; 7 nucleotides line up with TRBD1. The CDR3 is made up of 16 amino acids. CDR1 and CDR2 (germline): KGHSH, LQKENI. V shed 3 bases and J 0 bases; nucleotides not matched to a gene: 8. CDR3 residues: CASSPRQGPFSYEQYF. The DNA for the CDR3 is TGTGCCAGCTCACCGAGACAGGGCCCTTTCTCCTACGAGCAGTACTTC.

CDR3: CASSMGLNQPQHF. The CDR3 DNA reads as TGTGCCAGTAGTATGGGTCTCAATCAGCCCCAGCATTTT. The chain has TRBV19 and TRBJ1-5, with D hard to call. This CDR3 comprises 13 residues. Per the germline V gene, CDR1 is LNHDA and CDR2 is SQIVND (reference sequence). V dropped 3 bases and J dropped 3 bases, with 6 bases sitting between them.

CDR3 bases: TGCAGCGTTGACAGGGGAGATACGCAGTATTTT. Its protein is CSVDRGDTQYF. The V gene is TRBV29-1, the J gene TRBJ2-3; tentative D call: TRBD1 (6 bases). The ends were cut back, 3 bases at V and 5 bases at J, with 6 bases in the middle. The length of the CDR3 is 11 residues. Per the germline V gene, CDR1 is SQVTM and CDR2 is ANQGSEA.

This clone was counted only a few times. The chain has TRBV2 and TRBJ2-2; weak D call: TRBD2 (6 bases). This CDR3 is 13 amino acids long. V gave up 7 bases and J gave up 4 bases, with 10 bases separating them. Germline CDR1 reads SNHLY; CDR2 reads FYNNEI. The CDR3 loop reads CASKVGGTGELFF. The CDR3, as DNA: TGTGCCAGCAAGGTGGGGGGCACCGGGGAGCTGTTTTTT.

This clone was detected a few times. The chain uses TRBV5-1 and TRBJ2-7; TRBD2 is a possible D gene (5 bases). This CDR3 comprises 14 residues. The ends were cut back, 0 bases at V and 5 bases at J, with 12 bases in the middle. CDR1 is SGHRS, CDR2 YFSETQ, per germline. The CDR3 sequence is CASSLVFGNNEQYF. The CDR3 DNA is TGCGCCAGCAGCTTGGTATTCGGGAATAACGAGCAGTACTTC.

This clone has more than one count but fewer than ten. The chain combines TRBV7-2 with TRBJ2-6; D remains unclear. With 4 bases removed from V and 11 bases from J, the gap between germline ends came to 12 bases. Looked up from germline, CDR1 is SGHTA and CDR2 is FQGNSA. The CDR3 sequence is 13 residues long. CDR3 protein: CASSSERTHVLTF. The CDR3, as DNA: TGTGCCAGCAGCTCTGAACGAACCCACGTCCTGACTTTC.

This clone was counted a few times. CDR3 sequence: CASSKQGLRYNEQFF. DNA for the CDR3: TGTGCCAGTAGTAAACAGGGTCTTAGGTACAATGAGCAGTTCTTC. The chain joins TRBV19 to TRBJ2-1, with TRBD1 as a possible D gene (6 bases). In germline, CDR1 is LNHDA, CDR2 SQIVND (reference sequence). This CDR3 region has 15 residues. The germline V and J ends were trimmed by 4 bases and 4 bases, with 14 bases remaining between them.

This rearrangement joins TRBV25-1 to TRBJ1-1; no definite D call. Deletions cut 8 bases from V and 4 bases from J, with 14 bases between. The length of the CDR3 is 13 residues. CDR1 is MGHDK, CDR2 SYGVNS, per germline. CDR3 region: CASGEQGITEAFF. In DNA form, the CDR3 reads TGTGCCAGCGGAGAACAAGGGATCACTGAAGCTTTCTTT. Combining the CDR3 with reference TRBV25-1 and TRBJ1-1 gives the whole variable domain EADIYQTPRYLVIGTGKKITLECSQTMGHDKMYWYQQDPGMELHLIHYSYGVNSTEKGDLSSESTVSRIRTEHFPLTLESARPSHTSQYLCASGEQGITEAFFGQGTRLTVV.

The sample holds a few counts of this clone. An end of the junction differs from the germline gene, which may be a read error. The chain joins TRBV20-1 to TRBJ2-7; 10 nucleotides align to TRBD2. CDR1 is DFQATT and CDR2 is SNEGSKA in the germline V gene (reference sequence). CDR3 length equals 11 residues. The CDR3 region is CSATPGTSVNF. The CDR3 DNA reads TGCAGTGCCACACCCGGGACTAGCGTAAACTTC.

The chain has TRBV6-6 and TRBJ1-1; possibly TRBD1 for D (5 bases). CDR3 length equals 15 residues. Germline V gene lookup returns CDR1 MNHNY and CDR2 SVGAGI (reference sequence). Trimming left V 5 bases short and J 4 bases short, with 17 bases between. Here the CDR3 DNA reads TGTGCCAGCAGTGACCTAGGGGTTGCAGTCACTGAAGCTTTCTTT. Encoded protein: CASSDLGVAVTEAFF.

This clone has just a few counts. The sample has other DNA sequences that encode this CDR3 too. The chain recombines TRBV7-9 with TRBJ1-1; D unclear. The germline gives CDR1 SEHNR, CDR2 FQNEAQ (reference sequence). CDR3 length: 13 amino acids. V was trimmed by 3 bases and J by 2 bases, leaving 7 bases between them. The CDR3 DNA reads TGTGCCAGCAGCTTTGCCGGAAACACTGAAGCTTTCTTT. Translating it yields CASSFAGNTEAFF.